This TCR beta chain was sequenced for a study of T-cell reconstitution after alpha-beta-depleted transplantation in children (dated by TCRdb to the mid-2010s). At the level of the whole study: Using TCR repertoire profiling, the study followed T-cell immune reconstitution in a quantitative way in children after TCRalphabeta/CD19-depleted allogeneic hematopoietic cell transplantation.

On this clonotype itself: Its antigen target is currently unknown. Base qualities are missing; no much larger clone stands one base away.

The CDR3 measures 18 amino acids from cysteine to phenylalanine. The CDR3 DNA has 54 bases and is translated from base 1. CDR1 and CDR2 were assigned from the germline V gene as SGHAT and FQNNGV. For this chain, trimming is 2 bases at the V end and 5 bases at the J end, and the number of junction bases without a gene match is 16. Libraries came from PCR. Sequenced using an Illumina HiSeq 2500. To normalize quantification of the TCRbeta repertoire, the TCR libraries were built with molecular barcoding that relied on unique molecular identifiers. The raw public reads went through TCRdb reprocessing: fastp at Q25, MiXCR clone calling, in-frame beta chains kept. Each CDR3 protein appears once, grouped with its most common genes and DNA. For this sample there are 600,000 to 700,000 distinct CDR3 sequences; roughly 17% appear just once. The ten largest account for over 0.95% of the sample.

The sequencing used PBMCs from the stem cell graft donor, collected from the stem cell graft. This chain joins TRBV11-2 to TRBJ2-5, with TRBD1 matching 8 junction bases. This receptor was obtained from a human donor who donated a stem cell graft to a child with acute myeloid leukemia. The DNA sequence follows: TGTGCCAGCAGCTTAAGAGGCGGACAGGGATTTCTCGGGGAGACCCAGTACTTC. Its protein product is CASSLRGGQGFLGETQYF.